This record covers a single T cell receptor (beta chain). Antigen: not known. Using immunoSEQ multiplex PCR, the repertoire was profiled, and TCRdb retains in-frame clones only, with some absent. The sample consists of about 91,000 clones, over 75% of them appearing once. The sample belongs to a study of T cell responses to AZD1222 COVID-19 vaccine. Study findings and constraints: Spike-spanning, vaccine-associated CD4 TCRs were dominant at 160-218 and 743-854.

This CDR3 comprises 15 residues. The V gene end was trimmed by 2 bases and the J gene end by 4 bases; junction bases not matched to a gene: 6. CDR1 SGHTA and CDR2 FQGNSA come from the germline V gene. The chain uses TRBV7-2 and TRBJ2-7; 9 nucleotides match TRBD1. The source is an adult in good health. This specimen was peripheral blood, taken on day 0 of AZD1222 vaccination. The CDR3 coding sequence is TGTGCCAGCAGCTTATTGGGACAGGGTGGGTACGAGCAGTACTTC. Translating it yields CASSLLGQGGYEQYF.